These 12 T cell receptor beta chains originate from one sample sequenced in a study of T-cell reconstitution after alpha-beta-depleted transplantation in children (TCRdb year 2016). Explained via the paper, the treatment or condition label denotes: allogeneic hematopoietic cell transplantation with graft depleted of TCRalphabeta T cells and CD19 B cells. The library was made by PCR. Sequencing instrument: Illumina HiSeq 2500. TCR libraries were prepared with molecular barcoding, using unique molecular identifiers to normalize TCRbeta repertoire quantification. TCRdb itself trimmed the public reads at Q25 with fastp, ran MiXCR and retained productive beta chains. Identical CDR3 proteins give one entry, which carries the most common genes and DNA. This sample is represented by around 240,000 distinct CDR3 sequences; roughly 7.7% of them were singletons. 6.3% of the sample lies in the top ten. The specimen was PBMCs, mostly from graft donor cells, collected 180 days after TCRalphabeta/CD19-depleted stem cell transplant. The receptor set was obtained from a male patient younger than 18 who had a stem cell transplant for acute lymphoblastic leukemia, so the T cells may come from the graft donor.

This clonotype was seen repeatedly, ten times or more. The chain couples TRBV29-1 to TRBJ2-7; no clear D gene. This CDR3 contains 12 residues. Germline V gene data show CDR1 as SQVTM and CDR2 as ANQGSEA. Between the trimmed V and J ends, which lost 4 bases and 5 bases, there was a span of 12 bases. CDR3 DNA sequence: TGCAGCGTTGCCAGGTTGGGAAACGAGCAGTACTTC. This translates into CSVARLGNEQYF.

There are many counts of this clonotype. The chain has TRBV12-3 or TRBV12-4 and TRBJ2-3; possible D gene TRBD2, 6 bases. The CDR3 spans 15 residues. V was pared by 6 bases and J by 7 bases, with 20 bases between. The CDR3 nucleotides are TGTGCCAGCAGCTTGGGTTCCGGGACTGGGTATACGCAGTATTTT. It is translated as CASSLGSGTGYTQYF.

This clonotype was detected ten times or more. This sequence joins TRBV5-6 and TRBJ2-3, with 9 nucleotides matching TRBD2. This CDR3 has 13 amino acids. Germline-derived CDR1 and CDR2 are SGHDT and YYEEEE. The J segment lost 5 bases and the V segment lost 6 bases, leaving 4 bases of the junction unmatched. The CDR3 here is CASNILAGDTQYF. The CDR3 DNA reads as TGTGCCAGCAACATACTAGCGGGAGATACGCAGTATTTT.

This clonotype was recorded many times. This rearrangement joins TRBV3-1 to TRBJ1-1, with D hard to call. Germline V gene sequence: CDR1 LGHDT, CDR2 YNNKEL (reference sequence). Trimming took off 5 bases at V and 1 base at J, with 8 bases between the two ends. The CDR3 contains 13 residues. CDR3 coding DNA: TGTGCCAGCAGCTCTTCGGGGAACACTGAAGCTTTCTTT. Translated, it gives CASSSSGNTEAFF.

This clonotype came up many times. The chain has TRBV25-1 and TRBJ1-1; 9 bases agree with TRBD1. Per the germline V gene, CDR1 is MGHDK and CDR2 is SYGVNS. Trimming took 4 bases from V and 0 from J; bases not matched to a gene: 3. The CDR3 consists of 15 residues. The CDR3 DNA is TGTGCCAGCAGTGGGACAGGGGCCATGAACACTGAAGCTTTCTTT. It is translated as CASSGTGAMNTEAFF.

Only a few counts were recorded for this clonotype. The chain employs TRBV2 and TRBJ2-7, with D hard to call. Germline V gene sequence: CDR1 SNHLY, CDR2 FYNNEI. There are 15 residues in the CDR3. Trimming took off 5 bases at V and 5 bases at J, with 19 bases between the two ends. The CDR3 DNA sequence: TGTGCCAGCAGTCCCCCCGGTCTCCAGAGAGACGAGCAGTACTTC. It translates to CASSPPGLQRDEQYF.

This clonotype has a count of ten or more. The chain links TRBV18 to TRBJ2-4; D is unclear. There are 14 residues in the CDR3. Trimming stripped 5 bases from V and 5 bases from J, with 13 bases between. Germline-derived CDR1 and CDR2 are KGHSH and LQKENI. CDR3 residues: CASSSAGGQNIQYF. In nucleotides, the CDR3 is TGTGCCAGCTCATCCGCAGGTGGTCAAAACATTCAGTACTTC.

Many counts were recorded for this clonotype. V is TRBV5-1 and J is TRBJ2-3, with TRBD2 as a possible D gene (7 bases). Germline assignment: CDR1 SGHRS and CDR2 YFSETQ. This CDR3 has 15 residues. The V end lost 6 bases, the J end lost 2 bases, and 16 bases lay between the germline ends. CDR3 sequence reads: CASNSGGGATDTQYF. CDR3 bases: TGCGCCAGCAACTCAGGTGGGGGGGCCACAGATACGCAGTATTTT.

The table lists this clonotype with many counts. The rearrangement uses TRBV5-1 and TRBJ2-1, with TRBD2 matching 9 bases. CDR1 is SGHRS, CDR2 YFSETQ, per germline. The trim removed 3 bases at V and 6 bases at J, leaving 10 bases unmatched. The CDR3 sequence is 16 residues long. The CDR3 bases are TGCGCCAGCAGCTCCCGTCTAGCGGGACCTTCCAATGAGCAGTTCTTC. This gives the protein CASSSRLAGPSNEQFF.

In its sample, this clonotype was seen many times. The chain links TRBV5-1 to TRBJ2-5; 7 bases line up with TRBD2. V shed 5 bases, J shed 1 base, and the junction held 5 bases outside the gene matches. Germline CDR1 reads SGHRS; CDR2 reads YFSETQ. This CDR3 has 14 amino acids. The CDR3 coding sequence is TGCGCCAGCAGAAGCACTAGCGTCCAAGAGACCCAGTACTTC. Its translation: CASRSTSVQETQYF.

This clonotype was seen many times. The rearrangement links TRBV7-9 to TRBJ2-7, with D tentatively TRBD1 (6 bases). The CDR3 length is 13 residues. The V gene lost 1 base and the J gene lost 5 bases, with 9 bases spanning the gap. Germline V lookup: CDR1 SEHNR, CDR2 FQNEAQ (reference sequence). DNA for the CDR3: TGTGCCAGCAGCTTAGTAGGGGGAAACGAGCAGTACTTC. Amino acids: CASSLVGGNEQYF.

This clonotype was seen ten or more times. The CDR3 region is CASSLAGGVGNTIYF. CDR3 sequence (DNA): TGTGCCAGCAGCTTAGCCGGGGGGGTCGGAAACACCATATATTTT. The chain has TRBV7-2 and TRBJ1-3; D possibly corresponds to TRBD1 (5 bases). The CDR3 is made up of 15 amino acids. Germline CDR1 is SGHTA and CDR2 is FQGNSA. Trimming cost V 0 bases and J 4 bases, with 10 bases left between them.